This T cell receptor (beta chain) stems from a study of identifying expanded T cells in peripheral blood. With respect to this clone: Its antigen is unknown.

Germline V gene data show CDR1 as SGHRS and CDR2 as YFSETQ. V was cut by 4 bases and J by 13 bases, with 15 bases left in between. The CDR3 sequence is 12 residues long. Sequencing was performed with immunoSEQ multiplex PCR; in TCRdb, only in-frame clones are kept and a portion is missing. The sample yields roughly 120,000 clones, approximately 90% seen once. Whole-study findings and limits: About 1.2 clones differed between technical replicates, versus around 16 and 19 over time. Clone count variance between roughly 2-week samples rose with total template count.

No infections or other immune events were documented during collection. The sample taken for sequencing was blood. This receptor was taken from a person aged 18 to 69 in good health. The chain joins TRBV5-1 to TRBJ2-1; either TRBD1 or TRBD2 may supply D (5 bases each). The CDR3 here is CASSVVVGVQFF. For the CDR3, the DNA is TGCGCCAGCAGCGTCGTGGTGGGGGTACAGTTCTTC.